This passage covers 8 T cell receptor beta chains from one sample sequenced in a study of B cell selection in AIRE deficiency. Conventional CD4 T cells were sorted as CD4+CD127+ cells. Data came from immunoSEQ multiplex PCR; TCRdb stores just in-frame clones and leaves some out. The sample includes about 23,000 clones, 95% to 98% of them seen just once. Sequenced input: conventional CD4+ T cells sorted from PBMCs. The receptors were gathered from a human donor with AIRE deficiency.

V usage is TRBV9 and J usage is TRBJ1-1; D is unresolved. CDR1 and CDR2 (germline): SGDLS, YYNGEE. This CDR3 comprises 15 residues. V was shortened by 0 bases and J by 1 base, with 10 bases between the two germline ends. The DNA for the CDR3 is TGTGCCAGCAGCGTAGAACCCACCCCGAACACTGAAGCTTTCTTT. As protein: CASSVEPTPNTEAFF. The full variable domain, in which reference TRBV9 and TRBJ1-1 provide the parts outside the CDR3, is DSGVTQTPKHLITATGQRVTLRCSPRSGDLSVYWYQQSLDQGLQFLIQYYNGEERAKGNILERFSAQQFPDLHSELNLSSLELGDSALYFCASSVEPTPNTEAFFGQGTRLTVV.

This chain links TRBV9 with TRBJ2-5, with 11 bases aligning to TRBD2. J lost 5 bases, V lost 0 bases, and 3 bases had no gene match. This CDR3 has 15 residues. Germline V gene sequence: CDR1 SGDLS, CDR2 YYNGEE. CDR3 sequence: CASSVASSGRETQYF. In DNA, the CDR3 is TGTGCCAGCAGCGTAGCCTCTAGCGGGAGGGAGACCCAGTACTTC.

This chain connects TRBV19 to TRBJ2-1; D unresolved. Trimming removed 6 bases from V and 0 bases from J, with 12 bases in between. The CDR3 is 15 residues long. Germline V gene lookup returns CDR1 LNHDA and CDR2 SQIVND (reference sequence). Written as DNA, the CDR3 is TGTGCCAGTAGCCGAGACTTCAGCTCCTACAATGAGCAGTTCTTC. Encoded protein: CASSRDFSSYNEQFF.

With regard to this clone: Its ends do not fully match the called genes, so a read error is possible. The chain joins TRBV7-7 to TRBJ2-2; possibly TRBD2 for D (5 bases). The CDR3 has 13 amino acids. Germline V gene sequence: CDR1 SSHAT, CDR2 FNYEAQ (reference sequence). As DNA, the CDR3 is TGTGCTAGCAGCTTAGAGCGGACCGGGGAGCTGTTTTTT. Encoded protein: CASSLERTGELFF. Full variable domain (missing parts from reference TRBV7-7 and TRBJ2-2): GAGVSQSPRYKVTKRGQDVTLRCDPISSHATLYWYQQALGQGPEFLTYFNYEAQPDKSGLPSDRFSAERPEGSISTLTIQRTEQRDSAMYRCASSLERTGELFFGEGSRLTVL.

The rearrangement joins TRBV30 to TRBJ2-3; D possibly corresponds to TRBD2 (5 bases). V lost 3 bases to trimming and J lost 1 base, with 11 bases between them. CDR1 is GTSNPN and CDR2 is SVGIG in the germline V gene (reference sequence). This CDR3 contains 14 residues. CDR3 bases: TGTGCCTGGAGATCGGGGATGGGCACAGATACGCAGTATTTT. Translating gives CAWRSGMGTDTQYF.

V is TRBV5-6 and J is TRBJ2-2; 7 bases line up with TRBD2. The trim removed 4 bases at V and 4 bases at J, leaving 1 base unmatched. Germline values: CDR1 SGHDT, CDR2 YYEEEE. The CDR3 runs to 13 residues. CDR3 nucleotide sequence: TGTGCCAGCAGCCGGGAGGCCACCGGGGAGCTGTTTTTT. Translating it yields CASSREATGELFF.

This clone has just one count. The CDR3 DNA reads TGTGCCCATGGTCTGACGGGGGCAGATACGCAGTATTTT. Translated, it gives CAHGLTGADTQYF. The V call is TRBV30, the J call TRBJ2-3; maybe TRBD2 (6 bases). This CDR3 has 13 residues. V lost 8 bases, J lost 4 bases, and 16 bases lay in between. The germline gives CDR1 GTSNPN, CDR2 SVGIG (reference sequence).

The V call is TRBV29-1, the J call TRBJ2-2, with D possibly matching TRBD2 (6 bases). The CDR3 is 12 amino acids. The germline CDR1 and CDR2 sequences are SQVTM and ANQGSEA. Trimming took 4 bases from V and 3 from J, leaving 6 bases between them. The CDR3 region has the DNA TGCAGCGTTGCGGGGGACACCGGGGAGCTGTTTTTT. It encodes CSVAGDTGELFF.